These T cell receptor beta chains were read from a single sample in a study of T cells expressing NK-cell markers. Using the 5' RACE reads, TCRdb records one entry per CDR3 protein without DNA. Found here are tens of thousands of distinct CDR3 sequences; the top ten clones hold around three fifths. The sequencing input was blood T cells: a sorted CD56 or NKG2C T cell subset, CD4+ or CD8+ T cells, or bulk PBMC T cells (not recorded which). The receptor source for this set is a man aged 18 to 69 in good health. The CDR3 runs from the conserved cysteine through the conserved F or W. The order of the fields is J gene, V gene, CDR3 protein.

J gene: TRBJ2-1; V gene: TRBV5-1; CDR3 protein: CASSPRSLSSYNEQFF
J gene: TRBJ2-7; V gene: TRBV28; CDR3 protein: CASSLLGGVNEQYF
J gene: TRBJ2-1; V gene: TRBV7-9; CDR3 protein: CASSLTQLKNNEQFF
J gene: TRBJ1-4; V gene: TRBV12-3/TRBV12-4; CDR3 protein: CASSLTGGGEKLFF
J gene: TRBJ1-1; V gene: TRBV4-1; CDR3 protein: CASSQPGQGNTEAFF
J gene: TRBJ2-1; V gene: TRBV2; CDR3 protein: CASSEADRTEQFF
J gene: TRBJ2-3; V gene: TRBV15; CDR3 protein: CATSRGSGSSTDTQYF
J gene: TRBJ1-1; V gene: TRBV5-1; CDR3 protein: CASTADRGKAFF
J gene: TRBJ2-2; V gene: TRBV4-2; CDR3 protein: CASSQAYRTGELFF
J gene: TRBJ2-5; V gene: TRBV15; CDR3 protein: CATSRVPQGQETQYF
J gene: TRBJ1-5; V gene: TRBV19; CDR3 protein: CASKTVLSNQPQHF